These 17 T cell receptor beta chains originate from one sample sequenced in a study of robustness of blood B and T cell sequencing. TCR beta repertoires were quantified from mRNA rather than genomic DNA. cDNA synthesis used template switching with a 5' universal priming oligo. A 12-nucleotide random UMI in the template-switch oligo labeled every cDNA molecule. TCRdb independently ran MiXCR on the PCR reads; one entry per CDR3 protein. This sample has 1,500 to 2,000 distinct CDR3 sequences, with roughly two thirds found just once. Sequenced: peripheral blood. The receptor set was obtained from a human donor in good health.

This sequence joins TRBV6-5 and TRBJ1-2; no reliable D call. Germline CDR1 MNHEY, CDR2 SVGAGI. V gave up 0 bases and J gave up 4 bases, with 18 bases separating them. The CDR3 runs to 17 residues. The CDR3 protein is CASSYSTLRDYAYGYTF. The CDR3 DNA sequence: TGTGCCAGCAGTTACTCCACTCTACGGGATTACGCCTATGGCTACACCTTC.

This sequence joins TRBV13 and TRBJ2-2; 9 bases match TRBD2. V shed 4 bases and J 3 bases; nucleotides not matched to a gene: 6. CDR3 size: 16 residues. Germline V gene data show CDR1 as PRHDT and CDR2 as FYEKMQ (reference sequence). CDR3 nucleotides: TGTGCCAGCAGCTCAAAGGGGACTAGCTACACCGGGGAGCTGTTTTTT. Encoded protein: CASSSKGTSYTGELFF.

By share of the sample, this clonotype is large. The V gene is TRBV7-8, the J gene TRBJ1-2; D remains unclear. The CDR3 sequence is 13 residues long. V shed 2 bases and J shed 4 bases, with 8 bases lying between them. Germline CDR1 and CDR2: SGHVS and FQNEAQ. CDR3 in amino acids: CASSLLAGYGYTF. In nucleotides, the CDR3 is TGTGCCAGCAGCTTATTGGCTGGCTATGGCTACACCTTC.

CDR3 sequence reads: CASSYSIPDTDTQYF. DNA for the CDR3: TGTGCCAGCAGTTACTCGATCCCCGACACAGATACGCAGTATTTT. V usage is TRBV6-5 and J usage is TRBJ2-3; D is ambiguous. Germline lookup yields CDR1 MNHEY and CDR2 SVGAGI. This CDR3 region has 15 residues. Between the trimmed V and J ends, which lost 0 bases and 2 bases, there was a span of 9 bases.

The chain carries TRBV6-5 and TRBJ2-7, with 14 bases matching TRBD2. The CDR3 is 16 residues long. V was clipped by 0 bases and J by 2 bases; unmatched bases: 0. In germline, CDR1 is MNHEY, CDR2 SVGAGI. For the CDR3, the DNA is TGTGCCAGCAGTTACTCGACTAGCGGGGGGGCCTACGAGCAGTACTTC. Translation gives CASSYSTSGGAYEQYF.

This chain uses TRBV29-1 with TRBJ2-3; D gene uncertain. Per germline, CDR1 SQVTM and CDR2 ANQGSEA. The length of the CDR3 is 14 residues. Between the trimmed V and J ends, which lost 6 bases and 1 base, there was a span of 14 bases. The CDR3 here is CSVTSSFGTDTQYF. The CDR3 bases are TGCAGCGTCACGTCCAGCTTCGGCACAGATACGCAGTATTTT.

This rearrangement joins TRBV6-1 to TRBJ2-2; TRBD1 is a possible D gene (5 bases). Trimming removed 1 base at V and 4 bases at J, with 13 bases between. There are 16 residues in the CDR3. Germline V gene data show CDR1 as MNHNS and CDR2 as SASEGT. CDR3 nucleotides: TGTGCCAGCAGTGAAGTAGGGGATTTTATCACCGGGGAGCTGTTTTTT. Translating gives CASSEVGDFITGELFF.

Only one count was recorded for this clonotype. The V and J genes are TRBV6-1 and TRBJ2-4; D gene unclear. V lost 5 bases and J 0 bases, leaving 11 bases between the germline ends. CDR3 size: 15 residues. Germline V gene lookup returns CDR1 MNHNS and CDR2 SASEGT. The CDR3 coding sequence is TGTGCCAGCAGTCCAAGTATCCTAGCCAAAAACATTCAGTACTTC. Encoded protein: CASSPSILAKNIQYF.

This clonotype was counted between two and nine times. The chain is built from TRBV12-3 or TRBV12-4 and TRBJ2-1; 12 bases fit TRBD2. After removal of 1 base from V and 4 bases from J, the junction contained 5 bases not matched to a gene. The CDR3 has 17 amino acids. The CDR3 coding sequence is TGTGCCAGCAGTTTAGAGTGGACTAGCGGGGTATACAATGAGCAGTTCTTC. It is translated as CASSLEWTSGVYNEQFF.

In this sample, this clonotype turned up once. CDR3 residues: CASSRTSGGTDTQYF. As DNA, the CDR3 is TGTGCCAGCAGCCGCACTAGCGGGGGCACAGATACGCAGTATTTT. The chain carries TRBV7-3 and TRBJ2-3; TRBD2 aligns across 10 bases. V gave up 5 bases and J gave up 1 base; unmatched junction bases: 3. CDR3 length equals 15 residues. Germline V lookup: CDR1 SGHTA, CDR2 FQGTGA.

This clonotype was detected once. This rearrangement joins TRBV3-1 to TRBJ2-3; 9 bases match TRBD2. There are 17 residues in the CDR3. Looked up from germline, CDR1 is LGHDT and CDR2 is YNNKEL (reference sequence). V lost 4 bases and J lost 4; bases outside the gene matches: 12. DNA of the CDR3: TGTGCCAGCAGCCTCGGCGGGCGCGGGGGGGCCCCAGATACGCAGTATTTT. This sequence encodes CASSLGGRGGAPDTQYF.

The chain is built from TRBV7-6 and TRBJ2-2, with D possibly called TRBD1 or TRBD2 (5 bases each). Germline CDR1 reads SGHVS; CDR2 reads FNYEAQ. CDR3 length: 16 amino acids. The V and J ends lost 1 base and 4 bases respectively, with 13 bases between them. The DNA of the CDR3 is TGTGCCAGCAGCTTAGGTGGGGGATCGTTCACCGGGGAGCTGTTTTTT. This sequence encodes CASSLGGGSFTGELFF.

The chain combines TRBV5-5 with TRBJ1-3; D is possibly TRBD1 (6 bases). This CDR3 comprises 15 residues. V gave up 0 bases and J gave up 4 bases, with 11 bases separating them. Germline lookup yields CDR1 SGHKS and CDR2 YYEKEE (reference sequence). The CDR3 coding sequence is TGTGCCAGCAGCTTGGGGGGGGCGTCCGGAAACACCATATATTTT. It codes for CASSLGGASGNTIYF.

The chain combines TRBV5-4 with TRBJ2-3; 8 nucleotides align to TRBD2. Germline loops: CDR1 SGHNT, CDR2 YYREEE (reference sequence). The CDR3 is made up of 16 amino acids. After removal of 0 bases from V and 2 bases from J, the junction contained 5 bases not matched to a gene. The CDR3 sequence: CASSLAVAGPTDTQYF. The CDR3 nucleotides are TGTGCCAGCAGCTTGGCCGTAGCGGGGCCCACAGATACGCAGTATTTT.

By share, this clonotype ranks as large (0.1 to 1%). The chain links TRBV2 to TRBJ1-1; 7 bases line up with TRBD1. This CDR3 contains 17 residues. With V trimmed by 6 bases and J by 0 bases, 13 bases remained unmatched. Germline V CDR1 and CDR2: SNHLY, FYNNEI. CDR3 DNA: TGTGCCAGCAGCCCGGCCGTAGGGGGCGTAATGAACACTGAAGCTTTCTTT. Translated, it gives CASSPAVGGVMNTEAFF.

The rearrangement joins TRBV5-1 to TRBJ2-6; TRBD1 agrees at 8 bases. Germline-derived CDR1 and CDR2 are SGHRS and YFSETQ. Unmatched junction bases numbered 7, after V lost 1 base and J lost 1 base. This CDR3 spans 18 amino acids. CDR3 amino acids: CASSLIGQGSSGANVLTF. The CDR3 DNA reads as TGCGCCAGCAGCTTGATAGGACAGGGCTCTTCTGGGGCCAACGTCCTGACTTTC.

CDR3 DNA: TGTGCCAGCAGTTTGCTCCGCGATCAGCCCCAGCATTTT. It specifies CASSLLRDQPQHF. The chain joins TRBV12-3 or TRBV12-4 to TRBJ1-5; no clear D. The V and J ends lost 3 bases and 5 bases respectively, with 8 bases between them. The CDR3 runs to 13 residues.